Detailed here is one T cell receptor beta chain. The antigen is undetermined. Primers: 60 Vbeta forward and 13 Jbeta reverse. Some clones are missing from TCRdb's copy, which holds only in-frame ones; the method was immunoSEQ multiplex PCR. The sample lists about 140,000 clones, roughly 80% occurring once. The data were obtained in a study of cytomegalovirus exposure and HLA in healthy donors. Whole-study results and caveats: Later on, a genetic analysis was performed. It linked a missense variant in DCLRE1C with V- and J-gene trimming of TCR beta. Published work reported that the classifier diagnosed cytomegalovirus status with high specificity and sensitivity. It was reported that TCR beta sequences correctly inferred the HLA-A and HLA-B alleles for most subjects.

Germline assignment: CDR1 SGHTA and CDR2 FQGTGA. J was trimmed by 3 bases and V by 4 bases; bases with no gene match: 4. The CDR3 runs 15 residues. Though probably carrying unrecorded immune exposures, donors were nominally healthy at sampling. The chain is built from TRBV7-3 and TRBJ2-7; 12 bases fit TRBD2. This sequence was found in a man in his forties in good health and CMV-seropositive. The sequenced material came from PBMCs. CDR3 nucleotides: TGTGCCAGCAGCTCTAGCGGGGGGGCCCTCTACGAGCAGTACTTC. This encodes CASSSSGGALYEQYF.